This T cell receptor beta chain is drawn from a study of early T cells in non-severe SARS-CoV-2 infection. Study as a whole: The sequenced material was bulk RNA from unsorted whole blood, and its chains were unpaired.

This clonotype was seen at least ten times. Its antigen is currently unknown. Study outcomes and limitations: Lookups in VDJdb leaned toward anti-spike CD8 responses and missed private and CD4 specificities.

Unique molecular identifiers were added to individual cDNA molecules. TCRdb independently ran MiXCR on the 5' RACE reads; one entry per CDR3 protein. The top ten clones hold over 0.95% of a sample with about 62,000 distinct CDR3 sequences, roughly a tenth of them seen once. Trimming removed 3 bases at V and 4 bases at J, with 16 bases between. The CDR3 sequence is 15 residues long. The V gene's germline CDR1 is SGDLS and CDR2 YYNGEE. The receptor's source is an adult who was a healthcare worker with PCR-confirmed SARS-CoV-2 infection or an uninfected control (not recorded which). J is TRBJ1-2 and V is TRBV9; the D is unclear. The sequencing sample was made of whole blood. The CDR3 is CASSAQLEGGYGYTF. The CDR3 bases are TGTGCCAGCAGCGCTCAACTTGAGGGCGGCTATGGCTACACCTTC.